This T cell receptor (beta chain) was retrieved from a study of T cells in Graves' hyperthyroidism and ophthalmopathy (dated by TCRdb to between 2018 and 2021). For context, the study as a whole: Peripheral blood was collected at initial diagnosis, before any treatment. The roughly 90 discovery patients were divided at random into training and test sets in a 7:3 ratio. According to the paper, TCR Vbeta CDR3 sequencing was carried out on around 140 peripheral blood samples, which came from about 45 ophthalmopathy, around 75 hyperthyroidism and around 17 progressor patients. After sampling, hyperthyroidism patients received methimazole starting at 30 mg daily, and ophthalmopathy patients received high-dose intravenous methylprednisolone. Prospective prediction of ophthalmopathy was tested in an independent validation cohort consisting of roughly 20 hyperthyroidism patients and 15 or so patients who later progressed to ophthalmopathy. Thyroid tissue and blood T-cell repertoires from several Graves' hyperthyroidism patients were also compared in the study. A discovery cohort of about a hundred patients, 43 with Graves' ophthalmopathy and approximately 57 with stable Graves' hyperthyroidism, was used to find distinguishing TCR V-J signatures. Beyond this particular receptor, the publication reports: In cross-validation, a model built on a 13 V-J signature told ophthalmopathy apart from stable hyperthyroidism with approximately 90% sensitivity and around 83% specificity, and in testing the same model reached 80%/75%. Sample size was not statistically predetermined, and blinding of investigators to group allocation was not performed. Most expanded thyroid clonotypes (frequency above 0.001) were also detected in blood, suggesting blood repertoires may reflect thyroid immune responses. During validation, the model predicted progression to ophthalmopathy a median of around 7 months ahead of onset, with roughly 65% sensitivity and 72% to 80% specificity.

The TCR beta CDR3 regions were amplified from the RNA transcripts. The first round of RT-PCR for the TCR CDR3 was performed with the HTBI primer set and the Qiagen OneStep RT-PCR kit. Libraries were constructed in a second round of multiplex PCR, after which size selection and purification were carried out. Sequencing of the libraries was done on an Illumina HiSeq2000 using paired-end 100 bp reads. In the paper's pipeline: SOAPnuke was used to process the raw data, throwing out any read that contained adapters or uncalled bases, had a mean Phred below 15, or lacked an exact constant-primer or identifier match. COPE v1.2.5 was used to merge high-quality paired reads, and clonotypes were defined as unique nucleotide sequences. MiTCR v1.1 was used to align the clonotypes against IMGT TRBV, TRBD and TRBJ reference segments. Analysis was restricted to V-J combinations with a frequency above 0.0001, which covered about 99% of repertoires. A TCS score was defined as the ratio between F50 (clonal expansion) and ExV (chaos), using BLOSUM62-based TCRdist between CDR3 peptides within each V-J. Welch's t-statistics and random forest reduced fewer than 600 V-J features to 13, which were used in a naive Bayes classifier (R e1071). The similarity between thyroid and blood repertoires was quantified using the Morisita-Horn index. Using fastp trimming at Q25 and MiXCR clonotype assembly, TCRdb reanalyzed the public sequencing data and kept in-frame beta chains. Rows with one shared CDR3 protein collapse into an entry with the most common genes and DNA. TCRdb's processing, not the authors', yielded these V and J calls. Present in this sample are about 840,000 distinct CDR3 sequences, around 39% of which were seen just once. Approximately 10% of the sample rests with the top ten.

Counted from cysteine to phenylalanine, this CDR3 has 15 amino acids. Only the CDR3 portion is preserved as DNA: 45 bases, with reading frame beginning at the first base. At the junction V is shortened by 2 bases and J by 5 bases, with 16 bases in between. The germline V gene (reference sequence) gives CDR1 as SEHNR and CDR2 as FQNEAQ. Stable Graves' hyperthyroidism was defined as the absence of progression to ophthalmopathy over 18 months of follow-up. Hyperthyroidism patients were newly diagnosed, with disease duration under 2 months, and aged 18 to 65 years. The study excluded patients with uncontrolled infections, other autoimmune diseases, pregnancy or lactation. Diagnoses were established on the basis of clinical symptoms, serum thyroxine and TRAb, thyroid ultrasound, and orbital computed tomography. Ficoll-Paque density gradient centrifugation was used to isolate PBMCs from about 10 ml of fresh peripheral blood. Total RNA was extracted with Trizol reagent, and quality was checked on an Agilent 2100 Bioanalyzer.

As regards this clonotype: Its antigen is currently not known. Per-base qualities were not stored, and no clone one base away is much larger.

Sequencing was carried out using blood. The clonotype originates from a man aged 18 to 29 with Graves' hyperthyroidism. This chain joins TRBV7-9 to TRBJ2-7; the D segment might be TRBD1 or TRBD2, since each matches 6 bases. The CDR3 protein is CASSLSQGGIDEQYF. The bases read TGTGCCAGCAGCTTATCTCAAGGGGGGATAGACGAGCAGTACTTC.